Each of the 32 T cell receptor beta chains below was sequenced from the same sample in a study of blood T cell repertoires in COVID-19 (TCRdb year 2020). The method was the immunoSEQ multiplex PCR assay. The source is immuneACCESS, and TCRdb retained only in-frame sequences with V and J called. Part of the clones is not carried over; for the studies checked, unresolved V genes explain less than half of this, and the remainder is unexplained. This sample gives around 130,000 clones in total; about 85% of them show up just once. The ten largest clones add up to around 4% of the sample. The sequenced sample was peripheral blood. The receptor source for this set is a human donor in a cohort sampled during active COVID-19.

This sequence joins TRBV5-6 and TRBJ2-7, with D uncertain. V lost 2 bases and J 3 bases, leaving 9 bases between the germline ends. Germline V CDR1 and CDR2: SGHDT, YYEEEE. The CDR3 runs 13 residues. CDR3 in DNA: TGTGCCAGCAGCTTAGCAGGAATCTACGAGCAGTACTTC. Amino acids: CASSLAGIYEQYF.

This clone has only one observation. The chain joins TRBV5-1 to TRBJ1-1; D possibly corresponds to TRBD1 (5 bases). In germline, CDR1 is SGHRS, CDR2 YFSETQ. V lost 0 bases, J lost 5 bases, and 14 bases lay in between. CDR3 length: 15 residues. The CDR3 DNA reads as TGCGCCAGCAGCTTGGACAGGCCGGGTGGGACTGAAGCTTTCTTT. As protein: CASSLDRPGGTEAFF.

The CDR3 sequence: CASSEGHKHTPTPLHF. CDR3 bases: TGCGCCAGCAGTGAGGGACATAAACACACACCGACACCCCTCCACTTT. This chain links TRBV10-1 with TRBJ1-6; D is possibly TRBD1 (5 bases). Trimming took 2 bases from V and 11 from J, leaving 19 bases between them. Germline V gene sequence: CDR1 WNHNN, CDR2 SYGVQD (reference sequence). This CDR3 contains 16 residues.

This clone was found once. The chain employs TRBV7-9 and TRBJ1-1; D gene ambiguous. V was pared by 1 base and J by 6 bases, with 9 bases between. Germline values: CDR1 SEHNR, CDR2 FQNEAQ (reference sequence). This CDR3 is 13 amino acids long. As DNA, the CDR3 is TGTGCCAGCAGCTTAGGAGCGAAGGCTGAAGCTTTCTTT. As protein: CASSLGAKAEAFF.

Notes on this clone: One junction end does not reproduce the germline sequence, and a read error may be involved. The V and J genes are TRBV12-3 or TRBV12-4 and TRBJ2-2; 7 nucleotides match TRBD2. CDR3 length equals 12 residues. CDR3 DNA sequence: TGTGCCAGCAGTTTCGCGGCGGGGGAGCTGGTTTTT. Translation: CASSFAAGELVF.

This chain links TRBV19 with TRBJ1-2, with 7 bases that match TRBD1. The junction had 4 bases not matched to a gene; V was cut back by 4 bases and J by 2 bases. Germline lookup yields CDR1 LNHDA and CDR2 SQIVND (reference sequence). The CDR3 loop spans 14 amino acids. CDR3 region: CASSRTGQNYGYTF. The DNA for the CDR3 is TGTGCCAGTAGTAGGACAGGACAGAACTATGGCTACACCTTC.

This sequence joins TRBV13 and TRBJ1-2; D is unresolved. V lost 4 bases to trimming and J lost 0 bases, with 15 bases between them. The CDR3 covers 16 residues. Germline V gene data show CDR1 as PRHDT and CDR2 as FYEKMQ (reference sequence). CDR3 sequence: CASSSRTPSANYGYTF. CDR3 sequence (DNA): TGTGCCAGCAGCTCCCGAACTCCAAGCGCTAACTATGGCTACACCTTC.

This clone was detected only a few times. V is TRBV2 and J is TRBJ1-2; 8 nucleotides align to TRBD1. Germline-derived CDR1 and CDR2 are SNHLY and FYNNEI. The CDR3 runs to 14 residues. V was clipped by 3 bases and J by 4 bases; unmatched bases: 4. The CDR3, as DNA: TGTGCCAGCAGTGATAACAGGGGGATCTATGGCTACACCTTC. Translated: CASSDNRGIYGYTF.

The chain carries TRBV3-1 (or the pseudogene TRBV3-2) and TRBJ1-5; unclear D gene. This CDR3 is built from 15 residues. V lost 0 bases to trimming and J lost 0 bases, with 6 bases between them. The V gene's germline CDR1 is LGHDT and CDR2 YNNKEL (reference sequence). The CDR3 DNA is TGTGCCAGCAGCCAAGATCGGGGTAGCAATCAGCCCCAGCATTTT. Residues: CASSQDRGSNQPQHF.

This clone was detected once. The chain combines TRBV11-2 with TRBJ2-7; 10 nucleotides align to TRBD1. There are 15 residues in the CDR3. CDR1 is SGHAT, CDR2 FQNNGV, per germline. J lost 12 bases, V lost 5 bases, and 16 bases had no gene match. The CDR3 nucleotides read TGTGCCAGCAGCCCCCGGGACAGGGGACGGTTTGGCGCGTACTTC. Protein product: CASSPRDRGRFGAYF. Combining the CDR3 with reference TRBV11-2 and TRBJ2-7 gives the whole variable domain EAGVAQSPRYKIIEKRQSVAFWCNPISGHATLYWYQQILGQGPKLLIQFQNNGVVDDSQLPKDRFSAERLKGVDSTLKIQPAKLEDSAVYLCASSPRDRGRFGAYFGPGTRLTVT.

This sequence joins TRBV7-2 and TRBJ2-7; 11 bases agree with TRBD2. Germline assignment: CDR1 SGHTA and CDR2 FQGNSA. There are 17 residues in the CDR3. With 5 bases clipped from V and 3 bases from J, the junction kept 12 bases outside the gene matches. CDR3 in amino acids: CASSQTSGGPLVYEQYF. The CDR3 nucleotides read TGTGCCAGCAGCCAAACTAGCGGGGGTCCTCTGGTCTACGAGCAGTACTTC.

The CDR3 nucleotides are TGTGCCAGCAGCGCCTCGGAGAGAGGCTACGAGCAGTACTTC. It encodes CASSASERGYEQYF. This chain connects TRBV9 to TRBJ2-7, with unresolved D. V lost 3 bases, J lost 3 bases, and 13 bases lay in between. This CDR3 comprises 14 residues. CDR1 and CDR2 from the germline V gene are SGDLS and YYNGEE. Variable domain in full (rest from reference TRBV9 and TRBJ2-7): DSGVTQTPKHLITATGQRVTLRCSPRSGDLSVYWYQQSLDQGLQFLIQYYNGEERAKGNILERFSAQQFPDLHSELNLSSLELGDSALYFCASSASERGYEQYFGPGTRLTVT.

The genes are TRBV25-1 and TRBJ1-1; a possible D gene is TRBD1 (5 bases). Germline CDR1 reads MGHDK; CDR2 reads SYGVNS. This CDR3 spans 12 amino acids. Trimming left V 4 bases short and J 8 bases short, with 11 bases between. CDR3 in amino acids: CASSGGTREAFF. In DNA form, the CDR3 reads TGTGCCAGCAGTGGCGGGACCCGGGAAGCTTTCTTT.

The genes are TRBV7-2 and TRBJ2-2; 10 bases line up with TRBD2. The CDR3 loop spans 17 amino acids. CDR1 is SGHTA and CDR2 is FQGNSA in the germline V gene. The V gene end was trimmed by 0 bases and the J gene end by 7 bases; junction bases not matched to a gene: 8. CDR3 region: CASSLAASGSGGGELFF. Here the CDR3 DNA reads TGTGCCAGCAGCTTAGCGGCTAGCGGGAGTGGTGGCGGGGAGCTGTTTTTT.

J is TRBJ2-4 and V is TRBV16; D perhaps matches TRBD1 (6 bases). The length of the CDR3 is 14 residues. V shed 0 bases and J shed 7 bases, with 10 bases lying between them. Germline CDR1 is KGHSY and CDR2 is FQNENV. This CDR3 reads CASSQSQGGNIQYF. The DNA of the CDR3 is TGTGCCAGCAGCCAATCACAGGGTGGGAACATTCAGTACTTC.

Only one count was recorded for this clone. The rearrangement joins TRBV12-3 or TRBV12-4 to TRBJ1-1; D unclear. There are 13 residues in the CDR3. V was pared by 7 bases and J by 5 bases, with 14 bases between. The CDR3 protein is CASTPSSGTEAFF. CDR3 bases: TGTGCCAGCACGCCATCTTCGGGGACTGAAGCTTTCTTT.

The V gene is TRBV24-1, the J gene TRBJ2-5; the match to TRBD1 covers 8 bases. The CDR3 loop spans 16 amino acids. V lost 5 bases to trimming and J lost 4 bases; unmatched junction nucleotides: 11. Germline V gives CDR1 KGHDR, CDR2 SFDVKD. As DNA, the CDR3 is TGTGCCACCAGTGCCGGAACACAGGGGGGTAGAGAGACCCAGTACTTC. Its translation is CATSAGTQGGRETQYF.

The V call is TRBV7-2, the J call TRBJ2-3, with D possibly being TRBD2 (5 bases). The germline V and J ends were trimmed by 1 base and 1 base, with 12 bases remaining between them. Germline CDR1 SGHTA, CDR2 FQGNSA. This CDR3 has 16 residues. The CDR3, as DNA: TGTGCCAGCAGCTTAGGCAGCGGTTCCCGCACAGATACGCAGTATTTT. Protein product: CASSLGSGSRTDTQYF. Filled out from reference TRBV7-2 and TRBJ2-3, the complete variable domain reads GAGVSQSPSNKVTEKGKDVELRCDPISGHTALYWYRQSLGQGLEFLIYFQGNSAPDKSGLPSDRFSAERTGGSVSTLTIQRTQQEDSAVYLCASSLGSGSRTDTQYFGPGTRLTVL.

The chain couples TRBV5-4 to TRBJ2-3; no firm D call. Germline V gene lookup returns CDR1 SGHNT and CDR2 YYREEE (reference sequence). V lost 4 bases to trimming and J lost 0 bases, with 6 bases between them. This CDR3 is 13 amino acids long. The CDR3 DNA reads TGTGCCAGCAGCCCCAGTAGCACAGATACGCAGTATTTT. This gives the protein CASSPSSTDTQYF.

This clone was seen once. The V call is TRBV7-2, the J call TRBJ2-1; 8 bases fit TRBD2. The germline V gene has CDR1 SGHTA and CDR2 FQGNSA. The trim removed 3 bases at V and 6 bases at J, leaving 13 bases unmatched. The CDR3 length is 17 residues. As DNA, the CDR3 is TGTGCCAGCAGCTTCGAAGCGGGGGCCCTCCCGAGCAATGAGCAGTTCTTC. It yields the protein CASSFEAGALPSNEQFF.

This clone showed up just once. The chain combines TRBV30 with TRBJ2-3, with TRBD2 matching 10 bases. The CDR3 contains 14 residues. The V gene end was trimmed by 0 bases and the J gene end by 4 bases; junction bases not matched to a gene: 1. Looked up from germline, CDR1 is GTSNPN and CDR2 is SVGIG (reference sequence). For the CDR3, the DNA is TGTGCCTGGAGTGTACTAGCGGGGTCAGATACGCAGTATTTT. This codes for CAWSVLAGSDTQYF.

The gene calls are TRBV6-6 and TRBJ2-3, with D unclear. CDR1 MNHNY and CDR2 SVGAGI come from the germline V gene (reference sequence). CDR3 length equals 13 residues. V was cut by 2 bases and J by 1 base, with 4 bases left in between. The CDR3 here is CASSYTGTDTQYF. In nucleotides, the CDR3 is TGTGCCAGCAGTTACACAGGCACAGATACGCAGTATTTT.

The gene calls are TRBV4-3 and TRBJ1-2; the match to TRBD1 covers 7 bases. CDR3 size: 14 residues. Germline V lookup: CDR1 LGHNA, CDR2 YSLEER. Germline trimming cut 0 bases from V and 7 bases from J; bases unmatched to any gene: 5. CDR3 sequence (DNA): TGCGCCAGCAGCCAAGATAACAGGGGAGGTGGCTACACCTTC. It codes for CASSQDNRGGGYTF.

The chain employs TRBV4-3 and TRBJ1-2; D possibly corresponds to TRBD1 (5 bases). Germline CDR1 is LGHNA and CDR2 is YSLEER. The CDR3 spans 13 residues. Trimming removed 0 bases at V and 6 bases at J, with 8 bases between. CDR3 sequence reads: CASSQEQGDGYTF. In nucleotides, the CDR3 is TGCGCCAGCAGCCAAGAGCAAGGGGATGGCTACACCTTC.

The V and J genes are TRBV6-6 and TRBJ1-6; D gene uncertain. Germline CDR1 is MNHNY and CDR2 is SVGAGI (reference sequence). V lost 4 bases and J lost 4, with 8 bases in between. There are 14 residues in the CDR3. In DNA, the CDR3 is TGTGCCAGCAGTTCCAGGCAGTATAATTCACCCCTCCACTTT. Residues: CASSSRQYNSPLHF.

CDR3 DNA sequence: TGCGCCAGCAGCCAAACGGCGGGCAGCTTGAATCAGCCCCAGCATTTT. This sequence encodes CASSQTAGSLNQPQHF. The rearrangement links TRBV4-1 to TRBJ1-5; D remains ambiguous. The CDR3 runs 16 residues. Trimming cost V 2 bases and J 4 bases, with 15 bases left between them. Germline lookup yields CDR1 MGHRA and CDR2 YSYEKL.

The J gene is TRBJ1-1, the V gene TRBV9, with 7 bases lining up with TRBD1. The ends lost 3 bases at V and 1 base at J; junction bases unmatched: 6. Germline V gene data show CDR1 as SGDLS and CDR2 as YYNGEE. This CDR3 contains 15 residues. CDR3 loop: CASSDRGGSNTEAFF. The CDR3 coding sequence is TGTGCCAGCAGCGACAGGGGCGGTTCGAACACTGAAGCTTTCTTT.

The chain links TRBV7-6 to TRBJ2-3; no clear D. Germline assignment: CDR1 SGHVS and CDR2 FNYEAQ. The CDR3 spans 12 residues. Trimming removed 3 bases at V and 6 bases at J, with 7 bases between. The CDR3, as DNA: TGTGCCAGCAGCTTCTCCCAGGATACGCAGTATTTT. It specifies CASSFSQDTQYF.

The rearrangement uses TRBV15 and TRBJ1-2; D unresolved. Germline V CDR1 and CDR2: LNHNV, YYDKDF (reference sequence). The ends were cut back, 3 bases at V and 7 bases at J, with 18 bases in the middle. The CDR3 contains 15 residues. The CDR3 region is CATSSEMGEASGYTF. CDR3 nucleotides: TGTGCCACCAGCAGTGAAATGGGAGAGGCGAGTGGCTACACCTTC. Complete variable domain (other parts from reference TRBV15 and TRBJ1-2): DAMVIQNPRYQVTQFGKPVTLSCSQTLNHNVMYWYQQKSSQAPKLLFHYYDKDFNNEADTPDNFQSRRPNTSFCFLDIRSPGLGDTAMYLCATSSEMGEASGYTFGSGTRLTVV.

The DNA of the CDR3 is TGCAGTGCTAGTCTAGCGGGGCCCCTCTCCTACGAGCAGTACTTC. Translating it yields CSASLAGPLSYEQYF. V is TRBV20-1 and J is TRBJ2-7; 9 nucleotides line up with TRBD2. The CDR3 spans 15 residues. Germline-derived CDR1 and CDR2 are DFQATT and SNEGSKA (reference sequence). After removal of 3 bases from V and 0 bases from J, the junction contained 6 bases not matched to a gene.

The V call is TRBV7-9, the J call TRBJ2-1, with 9 bases fitting TRBD2. This CDR3 has 16 amino acids. CDR1 and CDR2 from the germline V gene are SEHNR and FQNEAQ (reference sequence). The trim removed 5 bases at V and 5 bases at J, leaving 10 bases unmatched. The CDR3 sequence: CASSRIIAGDHNEQFF. Written as DNA, the CDR3 is TGTGCCAGCAGCCGGATCATAGCGGGAGACCACAATGAGCAGTTCTTC. The full variable domain, its missing parts supplied by reference TRBV7-9 and TRBJ2-1, is DTGVSQNPRHKITKRGQNVTFRCDPISEHNRLYWYRQTLGQGPEFLTYFQNEAQLEKSRLLSDRFSAERPKGSFSTLEIQRTEQGDSAMYLCASSRIIAGDHNEQFFGPGTRLTVL.

The chain recombines TRBV6-2 or TRBV6-3 with TRBJ2-5; possible D gene TRBD2, 6 bases. The germline CDR1 and CDR2 sequences are MNHEY and SVGEGT. Trimming pared 5 bases from V and 2 bases from J, leaving 6 bases between. The CDR3 has 12 amino acids. This chain's CDR3 is CASSGGQETQYF. The DNA of the CDR3 is TGTGCCAGCAGTGGGGGGCAAGAGACCCAGTACTTC.